The text below deals with one T cell receptor (beta chain). Its matching antigen is unknown. In germline, CDR1 is DFQATT, CDR2 SNEGSKA (reference sequence). CDR3 length: 11 amino acids. Trimming took off 3 bases at V and 9 bases at J, with 9 bases between the two ends. These data are taken from a study of metastatic and nonmetastatic thyroid tumors. Study at large: The authors compared repertoires across blood and tumor or nodule tissue from malignant and benign thyroid patients.

None of the patients had undergone any treatment ahead of thyroid surgery. Findings of the study overall: It was reported that TCR beta diversity was significantly higher in malignant thyroid tumors than benign nodules, in blood and tumor.

Per the study methods: CDR3 differences across clinicopathological groups were used to build a distant-metastasis classifier for papillary thyroid cancer. With MiXCR, TCRdb called clones anew from the PCR reads. The V and J calls and clone size come from TCRdb's table, not from the authors' own analysis. The sample holds under 25,000 clones, 27% seen once. V usage is TRBV20-1 and J usage is TRBJ2-1; D is ambiguous. Sequencing input: blood. The sequence was collected from a female donor with papillary thyroid cancer or a benign thyroid nodule (not recorded which). Some clones in this sample may be carry-over from other donors' samples. The CDR3 here is CSARGGAEQFF. The DNA for the CDR3 is TGCAGTGCTAGGGGCGGCGCTGAGCAGTTCTTC.